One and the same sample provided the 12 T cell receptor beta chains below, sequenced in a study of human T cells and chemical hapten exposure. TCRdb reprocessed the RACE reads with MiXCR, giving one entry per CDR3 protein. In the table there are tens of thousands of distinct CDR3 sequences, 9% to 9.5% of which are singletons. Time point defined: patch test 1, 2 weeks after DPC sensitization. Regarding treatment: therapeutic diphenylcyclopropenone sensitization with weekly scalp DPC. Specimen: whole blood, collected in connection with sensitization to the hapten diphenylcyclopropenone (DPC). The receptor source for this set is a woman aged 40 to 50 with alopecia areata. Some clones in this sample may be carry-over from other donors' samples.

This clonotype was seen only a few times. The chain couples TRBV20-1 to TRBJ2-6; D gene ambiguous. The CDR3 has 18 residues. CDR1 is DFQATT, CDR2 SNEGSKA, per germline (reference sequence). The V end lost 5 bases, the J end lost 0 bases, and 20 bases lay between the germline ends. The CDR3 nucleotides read TGCAGTGCTGCCTCAGGCCCGTCCCGAAACTCTGGGGCCAACGTCCTGACTTTC. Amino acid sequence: CSAASGPSRNSGANVLTF.

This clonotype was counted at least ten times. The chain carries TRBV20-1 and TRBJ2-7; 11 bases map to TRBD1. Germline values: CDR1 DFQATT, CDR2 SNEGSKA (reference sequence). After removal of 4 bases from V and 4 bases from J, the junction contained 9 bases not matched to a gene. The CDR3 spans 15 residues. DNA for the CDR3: TGCAGTGCTATATCCCGGACAGGGGGCCAGTACGAGCAGTACTTC. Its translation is CSAISRTGGQYEQYF.

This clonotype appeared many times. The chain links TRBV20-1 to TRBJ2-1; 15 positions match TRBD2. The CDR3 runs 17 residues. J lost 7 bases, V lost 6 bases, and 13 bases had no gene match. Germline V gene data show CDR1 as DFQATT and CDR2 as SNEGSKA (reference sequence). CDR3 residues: CSAAGLAGGQMRNEQFF. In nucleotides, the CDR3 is TGCAGTGCGGCCGGACTAGCGGGGGGGCAGATGCGGAATGAGCAGTTCTTC.

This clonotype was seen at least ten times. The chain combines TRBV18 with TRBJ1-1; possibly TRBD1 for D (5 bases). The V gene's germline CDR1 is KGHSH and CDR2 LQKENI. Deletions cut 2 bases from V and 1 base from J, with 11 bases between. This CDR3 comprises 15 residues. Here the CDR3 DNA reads TGTGCCAGCTCACCAGGGACCGACTCGAACACTGAAGCTTTCTTT. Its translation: CASSPGTDSNTEAFF.

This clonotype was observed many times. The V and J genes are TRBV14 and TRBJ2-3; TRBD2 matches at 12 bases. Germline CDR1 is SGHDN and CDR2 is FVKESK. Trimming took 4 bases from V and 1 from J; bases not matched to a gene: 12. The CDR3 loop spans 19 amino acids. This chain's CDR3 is CASSRRTSGVTSGTDTQYF. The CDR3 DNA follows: TGTGCCAGCAGCCGGCGGACTAGCGGGGTCACCAGCGGCACAGATACGCAGTATTTT.

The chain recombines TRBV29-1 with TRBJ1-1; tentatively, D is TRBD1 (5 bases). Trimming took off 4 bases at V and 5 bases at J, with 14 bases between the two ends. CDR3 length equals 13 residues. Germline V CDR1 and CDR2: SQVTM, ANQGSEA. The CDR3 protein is CSVGGDRGTEAFF. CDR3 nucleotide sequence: TGCAGCGTTGGCGGGGACCGGGGGACTGAAGCTTTCTTT.

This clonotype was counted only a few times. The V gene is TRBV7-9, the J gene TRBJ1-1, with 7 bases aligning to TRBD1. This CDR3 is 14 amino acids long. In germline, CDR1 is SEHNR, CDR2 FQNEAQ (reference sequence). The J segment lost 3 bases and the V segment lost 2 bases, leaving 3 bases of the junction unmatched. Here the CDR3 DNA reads TGTGCCAGCAGCTTAAAGGGACAGTACACTGAAGCTTTCTTT. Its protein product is CASSLKGQYTEAFF.

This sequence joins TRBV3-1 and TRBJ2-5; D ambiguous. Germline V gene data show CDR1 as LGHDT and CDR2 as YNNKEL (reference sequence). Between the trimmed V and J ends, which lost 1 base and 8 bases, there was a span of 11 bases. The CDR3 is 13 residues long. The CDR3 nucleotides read TGTGCCAGCAGCCAAGGGACCCCAGGCACCCAGTACTTC. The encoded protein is CASSQGTPGTQYF.

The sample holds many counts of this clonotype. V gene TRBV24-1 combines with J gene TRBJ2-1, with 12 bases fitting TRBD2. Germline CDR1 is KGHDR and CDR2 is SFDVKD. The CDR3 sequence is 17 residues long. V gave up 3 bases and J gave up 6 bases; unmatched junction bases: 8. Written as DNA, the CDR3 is TGTGCCACCAGTGATATCGGACTAGCGGGGATAATCAATGAGCAGTTCTTC. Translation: CATSDIGLAGIINEQFF.

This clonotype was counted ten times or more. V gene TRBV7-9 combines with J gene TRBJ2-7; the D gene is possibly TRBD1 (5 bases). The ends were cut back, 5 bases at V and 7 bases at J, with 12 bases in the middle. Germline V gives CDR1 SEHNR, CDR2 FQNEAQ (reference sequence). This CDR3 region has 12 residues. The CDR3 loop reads CASSAGHLEQYF. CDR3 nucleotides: TGTGCCAGCAGCGCAGGACACCTAGAGCAGTACTTC.

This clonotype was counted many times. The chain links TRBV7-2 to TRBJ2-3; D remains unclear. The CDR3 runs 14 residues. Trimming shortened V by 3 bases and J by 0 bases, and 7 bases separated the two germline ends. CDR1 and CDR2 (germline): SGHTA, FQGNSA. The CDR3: CASSLQTSTDTQYF. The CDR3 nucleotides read TGTGCCAGCAGCTTGCAGACTAGCACAGATACGCAGTATTTT.

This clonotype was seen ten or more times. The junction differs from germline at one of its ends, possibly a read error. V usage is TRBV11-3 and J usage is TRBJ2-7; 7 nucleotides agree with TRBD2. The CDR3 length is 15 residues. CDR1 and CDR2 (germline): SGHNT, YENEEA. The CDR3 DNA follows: TGTGCCAGCCGCTTAGGAGGGGAGGGTCTGGACGAGCAGTACTTC. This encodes CASRLGGEGLDEQYF.